Listed below are T cell receptor beta chains from one sample, sequenced in a study of T-cell reconstitution after alpha-beta-depleted transplantation in children. MiXCR, run by TCRdb on the PCR reads, gives a single entry per CDR3 protein. The sample shows 540,000 or so distinct CDR3 sequences, roughly 23% of them seen only once. Source: PBMCs, mostly from graft donor cells, taken 360 days after TCRalphabeta/CD19-depleted stem cell transplant. These receptors were collected from a boy under two years old who had a stem cell transplant for acute myeloid leukemia, so the T cells may come from the graft donor. The conserved cysteine and the conserved F or W are not part of the CDR3 here. The D gene is left open where the match is weak.

d_gene: -
j_gene: TRBJ2-2
v_gene: TRBV12-3/TRBV12-4
CDR3aa: ASSFVREANTGELF

d_gene: TRBD1
j_gene: TRBJ2-1
v_gene: TRBV12-3/TRBV12-4
CDR3aa: ASSSLRDRVHEQF

d_gene: TRBD2
j_gene: TRBJ2-1
v_gene: TRBV6-5
CDR3aa: ASSYQRGRDEQF

d_gene: -
j_gene: TRBJ2-3
v_gene: TRBV12-3/TRBV12-4
CDR3aa: ASSLAAGGTDTQY

d_gene: -
j_gene: TRBJ2-6
v_gene: TRBV7-9
CDR3aa: ASSLIRNSGANVLT

d_gene: TRBD1
j_gene: TRBJ2-1
v_gene: TRBV12-3/TRBV12-4
CDR3aa: ASSFPSTSPGGDEQF

d_gene: TRBD2
j_gene: TRBJ2-3
v_gene: TRBV10-3
CDR3aa: AISEESGGGGDTQY

d_gene: -
j_gene: TRBJ1-5
v_gene: TRBV6-1
CDR3aa: ASSNGAPNSNQPQH

d_gene: -
j_gene: TRBJ2-7
v_gene: TRBV15
CDR3aa: ATSPRYALSSYEQY

d_gene: TRBD2
j_gene: TRBJ2-5
v_gene: TRBV10-3
CDR3aa: ATWGGRGQETQY

d_gene: -
j_gene: TRBJ2-5
v_gene: TRBV12-3/TRBV12-4
CDR3aa: ASSFIPEWGDLGETQY

d_gene: -
j_gene: TRBJ1-2
v_gene: TRBV28
CDR3aa: ASSSDGGYGYT

d_gene: TRBD1
j_gene: TRBJ2-5
v_gene: TRBV4-3
CDR3aa: ASSQDPQPTGKGETQY

d_gene: TRBD2
j_gene: TRBJ2-5
v_gene: TRBV7-2
CDR3aa: ASSRGRGAIQETQY

d_gene: TRBD2
j_gene: TRBJ2-1
v_gene: TRBV9
CDR3aa: ASSVTGTSDSYNEQF

d_gene: TRBD2
j_gene: TRBJ2-3
v_gene: TRBV24-1
CDR3aa: ATSDRTWVAGGSGDTQY

d_gene: TRBD1
j_gene: TRBJ2-3
v_gene: TRBV20-1
CDR3aa: SADRVPQY

d_gene: TRBD1
j_gene: TRBJ2-5
v_gene: TRBV6-1
CDR3aa: ASSSSDRGRETQY

d_gene: TRBD2
j_gene: TRBJ2-7
v_gene: TRBV11-2
CDR3aa: ASSLVSGGRGALYEQY

d_gene: -
j_gene: TRBJ2-1
v_gene: TRBV30
CDR3aa: AWSVMSGSYNEQF

d_gene: TRBD1
j_gene: TRBJ2-1
v_gene: TRBV6-5
CDR3aa: ASSFRQGGSYNEQF

d_gene: -
j_gene: TRBJ2-1
v_gene: TRBV28
CDR3aa: ASSPGGLRGQQF

d_gene: -
j_gene: TRBJ1-2
v_gene: TRBV10-3
CDR3aa: AISEGIIRGRSYGYT

d_gene: -
j_gene: TRBJ2-1
v_gene: TRBV7-2
CDR3aa: ASSVGGIYEQF

d_gene: TRBD2
j_gene: TRBJ2-3
v_gene: TRBV12-3/TRBV12-4
CDR3aa: ASSPWTSGATDTQY

d_gene: TRBD1
j_gene: TRBJ1-1
v_gene: TRBV12-3/TRBV12-4
CDR3aa: ASSFGQGAKLLEAF

d_gene: -
j_gene: TRBJ2-5
v_gene: TRBV30
CDR3aa: AWSVQETQY

d_gene: -
j_gene: TRBJ1-5
v_gene: TRBV25-1
CDR3aa: ASSEHNQPQH

d_gene: -
j_gene: TRBJ2-2
v_gene: TRBV20-1
CDR3aa: SARGLPNTGELF

d_gene: TRBD1
j_gene: TRBJ2-5
v_gene: TRBV28
CDR3aa: ASSPGGSRETQY

d_gene: -
j_gene: TRBJ1-5
v_gene: TRBV3-1
CDR3aa: ASSPDPRSQPQH

d_gene: TRBD1
j_gene: TRBJ1-1
v_gene: TRBV5-1
CDR3aa: ASSYLTGGEAF

d_gene: -
j_gene: TRBJ1-2
v_gene: TRBV25-1
CDR3aa: ASSELYGSDGYT

d_gene: -
j_gene: TRBJ1-1
v_gene: TRBV5-4
CDR3aa: ASSLEGQRMNTEAF

d_gene: TRBD2
j_gene: TRBJ2-7
v_gene: TRBV6-2/TRBV6-3
CDR3aa: ASSSGLAGDRAYEQY

d_gene: TRBD1
j_gene: TRBJ1-3
v_gene: TRBV15
CDR3aa: ATSSRTGQTGNTIY

d_gene: -
j_gene: TRBJ2-3
v_gene: TRBV11-2
CDR3aa: ASSLDQRVWGDTQY

d_gene: -
j_gene: TRBJ1-1
v_gene: TRBV10-1
CDR3aa: ASKCLNTEAF

d_gene: TRBD1
j_gene: TRBJ1-6
v_gene: TRBV18
CDR3aa: ASSGQGLDSPLH

d_gene: TRBD1
j_gene: TRBJ2-1
v_gene: TRBV4-1
CDR3aa: ASSQGQGPYNEQF

d_gene: -
j_gene: TRBJ1-6
v_gene: TRBV7-9
CDR3aa: ASSRGGQSPLH

d_gene: -
j_gene: TRBJ2-1
v_gene: TRBV10-3
CDR3aa: AISGEGLSYNEQF

d_gene: -
j_gene: TRBJ2-5
v_gene: TRBV4-2
CDR3aa: ASSQVGAGTQETQY

d_gene: TRBD1
j_gene: TRBJ2-5
v_gene: TRBV24-1
CDR3aa: ATSENGQGASETQY

d_gene: -
j_gene: TRBJ1-5
v_gene: TRBV28
CDR3aa: ASSPPGGHLEPQH

d_gene: -
j_gene: TRBJ2-6
v_gene: TRBV6-5
CDR3aa: ASSYVGSLSGANVLT

d_gene: -
j_gene: TRBJ2-5
v_gene: TRBV6-5
CDR3aa: ASSLTRTVQETQY

d_gene: TRBD2
j_gene: TRBJ2-7
v_gene: TRBV12-3/TRBV12-4
CDR3aa: ASSLAGGTEQY

d_gene: -
j_gene: TRBJ2-1
v_gene: TRBV9
CDR3aa: ASSVAGTTGRINEQF

d_gene: TRBD2
j_gene: TRBJ2-3
v_gene: TRBV3-1
CDR3aa: ASSPEGLAGISNTDTQY

d_gene: -
j_gene: TRBJ2-3
v_gene: TRBV24-1
CDR3aa: ATSDRSVQGTDTQY

d_gene: -
j_gene: TRBJ1-1
v_gene: TRBV20-1
CDR3aa: SARDREAMNTEAF

d_gene: -
j_gene: TRBJ2-3
v_gene: TRBV5-6
CDR3aa: ASSLVSQGHTDTQY

d_gene: TRBD2
j_gene: TRBJ2-1
v_gene: TRBV5-1
CDR3aa: ASSFPSGELNEQF

d_gene: -
j_gene: TRBJ2-1
v_gene: TRBV12-3/TRBV12-4
CDR3aa: ASSPLPGFSYNEQF

d_gene: -
j_gene: TRBJ2-1
v_gene: TRBV10-3
CDR3aa: AISGGPGYEQF

d_gene: -
j_gene: TRBJ1-6
v_gene: TRBV27
CDR3aa: ASSFLQRSLH